The 5 T cell receptor beta chains in this list originate from one sample, sequenced in a study of cytomegalovirus exposure and HLA in healthy donors. With 60 Vbeta and 13 Jbeta primers, the PCR was carried out. Assay used: immunoSEQ multiplex PCR; TCRdb lists only in-frame clones, some missing. Counted here are some 170,000 clones, about 69% occurring once; the ten biggest clones make up under 2.5%. The material sequenced was PBMCs. Receptors originate from a human donor in good health.

In its sample, this clone was seen once. V usage is TRBV7-9 and J usage is TRBJ1-1; 11 nucleotides agree with TRBD1. This CDR3 contains 15 residues. With V trimmed by 6 bases and J by 6 bases, 9 bases remained unmatched. Germline V gene data show CDR1 as SEHNR and CDR2 as FQNEAQ (reference sequence). The CDR3 loop is CASRWLGQGASEAFF. In DNA, the CDR3 is TGTGCCAGCAGGTGGCTCGGACAGGGGGCTTCTGAAGCTTTCTTT.

A single count supports this clone. CDR3 sequence reads: CASSPGQGQYNEQFF. CDR3 sequence (DNA): TGTGCCAGCTCCCCGGGACAGGGGCAATACAATGAGCAGTTCTTC. The gene calls are TRBV18 and TRBJ2-1; TRBD1 agrees at 10 bases. The CDR3 is 15 residues long. J lost 4 bases, V lost 6 bases, and 6 bases had no gene match. Germline V lookup: CDR1 KGHSH, CDR2 LQKENI.

Turning to this clone: The sample has other DNA sequences that encode this CDR3 too. The V call is TRBV2, the J call TRBJ1-5; 7 bases align to TRBD1. V was clipped by 7 bases and J by 1 base; unmatched bases: 10. The germline V gene has CDR1 SNHLY and CDR2 FYNNEI. This CDR3 contains 16 residues. CDR3 sequence: CASTTGRLRSNQPQHF. Here the CDR3 DNA reads TGTGCCAGCACGACAGGGCGATTGAGAAGCAATCAGCCCCAGCATTTT.

The V gene is TRBV4-1, the J gene TRBJ2-7; 11 nucleotides line up with TRBD2. V was clipped by 2 bases and J by 0 bases; unmatched bases: 0. The CDR3 length is 15 residues. Germline-derived CDR1 and CDR2 are MGHRA and YSYEKL. The CDR3 reads CASSQTSGSSYEQYF. The CDR3 nucleotides are TGCGCCAGCAGCCAAACTAGCGGGAGCTCCTACGAGCAGTACTTC.

This clone has just one count. The chain combines TRBV9 with TRBJ2-5; 13 nucleotides line up with TRBD2. Germline values: CDR1 SGDLS, CDR2 YYNGEE. The CDR3 is made up of 17 amino acids. The V and J ends lost 0 bases and 2 bases, in that order; junction bases with no gene match: 4. The CDR3 bases are TGTGCCAGCAGCGTAGGTGCGACTAGCGGGGGGCAAGAGACCCAGTACTTC. Translated: CASSVGATSGGQETQYF.